The source of this T cell receptor (beta chain) is a study of siplizumab effects on memory and regulatory T cells. Study findings and constraints: Where siplizumab was present, mappable alloreactive CD4+ clones averaged 68.8% Treg-derived, compared with about 25% in controls. Proof of suppressive function in proliferating Tregs from siplizumab cultures was not established. Naive-or-memory phenotypes were unassignable for roughly 80-96% of proliferating CD4+ or CD8+ clones.

The CDR3 is 14 amino acids. CDR1 and CDR2 (germline): SEHNR, FQNEAQ (reference sequence). Losses at the gene ends were 5 bases for V and 3 bases for J; bases not matched to a gene: 5. To note about this clone: The antigen is not known.

The protocol was immunoSEQ multiplex PCR, while the TCRdb copy is restricted to in-frame clones and leaves out a portion. The sample carries some 97,000 clones, about 94% recorded once. V usage is TRBV7-9 and J usage is TRBJ2-7; 9 bases fit TRBD2. Sample: non-Treg CD4+ T cells sorted from blood. This sequence was found in a human donor in good health. This CDR3 reads CASSHSGSDYEQYF. The CDR3 DNA reads TGTGCCAGCAGCCATAGCGGGAGCGACTACGAGCAGTACTTC.